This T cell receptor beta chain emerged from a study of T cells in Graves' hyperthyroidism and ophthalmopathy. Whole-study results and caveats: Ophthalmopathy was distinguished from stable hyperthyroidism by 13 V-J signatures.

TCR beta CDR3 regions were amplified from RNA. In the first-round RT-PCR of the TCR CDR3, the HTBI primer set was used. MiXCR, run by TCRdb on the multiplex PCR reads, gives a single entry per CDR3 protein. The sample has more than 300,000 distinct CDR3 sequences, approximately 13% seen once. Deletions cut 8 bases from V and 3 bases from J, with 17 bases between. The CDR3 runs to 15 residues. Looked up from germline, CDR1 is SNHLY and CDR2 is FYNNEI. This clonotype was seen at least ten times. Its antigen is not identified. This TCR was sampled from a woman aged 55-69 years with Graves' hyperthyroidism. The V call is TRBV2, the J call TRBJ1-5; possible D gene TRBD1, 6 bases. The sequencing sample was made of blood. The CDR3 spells CASCAGTIDNQPQHF. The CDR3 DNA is TGTGCCAGCTGTGCAGGGACAATCGACAATCAGCCCCAGCATTTT.